The T cell receptor (beta chain) under discussion was sequenced for a study of blood T cell repertoires in COVID-19 (TCRdb year 2020). Regarding the research as a whole: The collaborator samples originated in the United States, Italy and Spain and spanned the acute and convalescent phases of COVID-19. The material from the prospective study consisted of cDNA or gDNA derived from T cells, B-cell-depleted T cells, or PBMCs. Deeply sampled blood TCRbeta repertoires from subjects exposed to, actively infected with, or recovered from COVID-19 were included in the dataset. The repertoires were made available in a free public database intended to serve as a resource for research on the immune response to SARS-CoV-2. The samples were drawn from the first 160 participants of the ongoing ImmuneRACE study and from more than 1,000 subjects provided by 6 global collaborators. A de-identified subject ID, COVID-19 status, age in years and sex were almost always included in the sample metadata. HLA class I and class II types, where available, came from metadata supplied by the sample provider rather than from assay-based typing.

What the study reported, not specific to this receptor: The quantity of clinical and demographic metadata differed by source and by participant and was supplied without curation.

Via the germline V gene, CDR1 is LGHNA and CDR2 YSLEER. V and J are trimmed by 3 bases and 3 bases, and the gene matches miss 12 bases of the junction. The CDR3 starts with the cysteine, ends with the phenylalanine, and has 17 residues. The DNA shown is the 51-base CDR3, in frame from base 1. Participants in the prospective study were aged about 18 to 95 years, lived in some 24 United States geographic areas, and enrolled through a virtual design. In the prospective study, cohorts were assigned on the basis of participant-reported clinical history obtained from a screening survey and a study questionnaire. Recovered participants in ImmuneRACE Cohort 3 were defined by two consecutive negative NP/OP PCR tests, clearance by a healthcare professional, or resolution of symptoms. In the prospective study, whole blood, serum and a nasopharyngeal or oropharyngeal swab were collected from each participant by mobile phlebotomists. Prospective study participants could optionally give additional blood draws and questionnaires over a roughly two-month period. Prospective study blood samples were shipped either frozen or at room temperature before DNA extraction.

For this clone: Its antigen is not yet known. No much larger clone is present one base from it, and per-base qualities are unavailable.

TCRbeta CDR3 regions were amplified from genomic DNA by means of the immunoSEQ Assay, a bias-controlled multiplex PCR. The authors' pipeline ran thus. The number of nucleated cells in each sample was estimated by amplification of reference gene primers within the assay. To quantify the absolute abundance of each unique TCRbeta CDR3 rearrangement, sequence reads were collapsed and filtered. For each sample, productive Simpson clonality was calculated as the square root of Simpson's diversity index over productive rearrangements. TCRdb re-hosts the immuneACCESS table, in-frame sequences only. Its copies lack some clones; in the studies checked, an unresolved V gene accounts for under half of them, and the cause for the rest is not known. The DNA was the basis for D and trimming; V, J and clone size are from that table. The sample data list more than 150,000 clones, and 80% to 90% of these were observed just once. The ten biggest clones cover nearly 8% of the sample.

This TCR came from a woman between 50 and 59 years old who had recovered from COVID-19. The chain joins TRBV4-3 to TRBJ2-7; the central 9 bases match TRBD1. Sample: PBMCs or T cells enriched from blood (not recorded which). The DNA reads as follows: TGCGCCAGCAGCCAGGATACTTCCGGGACAGGGCTCTACGAGCAGTACTTC. Its protein is CASSQDTSGTGLYEQYF.